The source of this T cell receptor (beta chain) is a study of cytomegalovirus exposure and HLA in healthy donors. Details on this clone: Its antigen is unidentified.

V lost 4 bases to trimming and J lost 4 bases; unmatched junction nucleotides: 9. Germline V CDR1 and CDR2: SGHRS, YFSETQ. The CDR3 runs 15 residues. The PCR used 60 Vbeta and 13 Jbeta primers. The assay was immunoSEQ multiplex PCR, and TCRdb's table has in-frame clones only and misses some. This table holds over 100,000 clones, roughly 71% found once. Broader study findings: As was reported, the HLA-A and HLA-B alleles of most subjects were accurately predicted from TCR beta sequences.

Sequencing used PBMCs. The rearrangement links TRBV5-1 to TRBJ1-2, with 8 bases fitting TRBD1. The source of this sequence is an older woman in good health and CMV-seropositive. The CDR3 is CASSPGQGAGYGYTF. The CDR3 DNA reads TGCGCCAGCAGCCCCGGGCAGGGGGCGGGCTATGGCTACACCTTC.